Listed here are 29 T cell receptor beta chains from one sample, sequenced in a study of beta chain features in type 1 diabetes (dated by TCRdb to about 2018). The library relied on the immunoSEQ multiplex PCR assay. The High Capacity cDNA Reverse Transcription Kit was used to reverse transcribe all of the isolated RNA, meaning that expressed TCRB transcripts were what got sequenced. TCRdb mirrors the immuneACCESS table, restricted to in-frame sequences. Some clones are absent from its copies; in checked studies, under half trace to an unresolved V gene, and the reason for the others is unknown. The sample data list 200,000 to 300,000 clones, and 25% to 35% of these were observed just once. The ten largest make up approximately 4% of the sample. Sequencing input: central memory CD4+ T cells from blood. The source of these receptors is a man younger than 40 in good health.

The gene calls are TRBV9 and TRBJ2-3, with 9 bases that match TRBD2. The CDR3 length is 16 residues. Trimming at V came to 3 bases and at J to 4 bases, leaving 9 bases not matched to a gene. Germline V gene lookup returns CDR1 SGDLS and CDR2 YYNGEE. This CDR3 reads CASSAQTSGGADTQYF. The CDR3 DNA reads as TGTGCCAGCAGCGCCCAGACTAGCGGAGGGGCAGATACGCAGTATTTT.

The V gene is TRBV14, the J gene TRBJ1-2; 8 nucleotides line up with TRBD1. J was trimmed by 8 bases and V by 0 bases; bases with no gene match: 8. The CDR3 spans 15 residues. Germline lookup yields CDR1 SGHDN and CDR2 FVKESK. CDR3 nucleotide sequence: TGTGCCAGCAGCCAAGATGCGACAGGGGTGCGGGGCTACACCTTC. This gives the protein CASSQDATGVRGYTF.

This clone was detected a few times. The same CDR3 can be traced to other DNA sequences in this sample. The CDR3 loop reads CASSLQGSYNEQFF. The CDR3 bases are TGTGCCAGCTCACTACAGGGTTCCTACAATGAGCAGTTCTTC. The V and J genes are TRBV18 and TRBJ2-1, with D maybe TRBD1 (6 bases). CDR3 length equals 14 residues. The ends were cut back, 4 bases at V and 1 base at J, with 8 bases in the middle. Germline assignment: CDR1 KGHSH and CDR2 LQKENI.

The V gene is TRBV5-1, the J gene TRBJ2-7; 9 bases line up with TRBD2. Germline-derived CDR1 and CDR2 are SGHRS and YFSETQ. The V segment lost 6 bases and the J segment 0 bases; nucleotides outside the gene matches: 10. The CDR3 loop spans 16 amino acids. CDR3 amino acids: CASTHQLAGSSYEQYF. As DNA, the CDR3 is TGCGCCAGCACTCACCAGCTAGCGGGGAGCTCCTACGAGCAGTACTTC. Based on the CDR3 plus reference TRBV5-1 and TRBJ2-7, the full variable domain is KAGVTQTPRYLIKTRGQQVTLSCSPISGHRSVSWYQQTPGQGLQFLFEYFSETQRNKGNFPGRFSGRQFSNSRSEMNVSTLELGDSALYLCASTHQLAGSSYEQYFGPGTRLTVT.

This clone was counted between two and nine times. This rearrangement joins TRBV10-3 to TRBJ2-5; no firm D call. Looked up from germline, CDR1 is ENHRY and CDR2 is SYGVKD. V shed 5 bases and J shed 2 bases, with 9 bases lying between them. The CDR3 has 13 residues. CDR3 bases: TGTGCCATCAGTAACGGGCCTCAAGAGACCCAGTACTTC. This codes for CAISNGPQETQYF.

This clone was seen more than once but under ten times. The J gene is TRBJ2-3, the V gene TRBV11-2; D remains ambiguous. The CDR3 has 16 residues. The germline V and J ends were trimmed by 1 base and 0 bases, with 11 bases remaining between them. CDR1 is SGHAT and CDR2 is FQNNGV in the germline V gene. CDR3 in DNA: TGTGCCAGCAGCTTAGGAGCCGGGCGTAGCACAGATACGCAGTATTTT. As protein: CASSLGAGRSTDTQYF.

This clone has a single count. The chain couples TRBV7-2 to TRBJ2-5; 11 bases agree with TRBD2. J was trimmed by 3 bases and V by 3 bases; bases with no gene match: 0. CDR1 is SGHTA and CDR2 is FQGNSA in the germline V gene. This CDR3 contains 14 residues. The CDR3 DNA is TGTGCCAGCAGCTTGGGACTAGCGGAAGAGACCCAGTACTTC. This encodes CASSLGLAEETQYF. The variable domain in full, completed from reference TRBV7-2 and TRBJ2-5, reads GAGVSQSPSNKVTEKGKDVELRCDPISGHTALYWYRQSLGQGLEFLIYFQGNSAPDKSGLPSDRFSAERTGGSVSTLTIQRTQQEDSAVYLCASSLGLAEETQYFGPGTRLLVL.

The chain uses TRBV5-1 and TRBJ2-5, with a tentative D call TRBD2 (6 bases). The germline CDR1 and CDR2 sequences are SGHRS and YFSETQ. V lost 0 bases, J lost 2 bases, and 11 bases lay in between. The CDR3 is 15 amino acids. CDR3 DNA: TGCGCCAGCAGCTTGGTGCGGGGAGCTCAAGAGACCCAGTACTTC. Amino acid sequence: CASSLVRGAQETQYF.

This clone was seen just once. The chain uses TRBV28 and TRBJ1-5; 8 nucleotides line up with TRBD1. Trimming took 8 bases from V and 4 from J; bases not matched to a gene: 7. The germline CDR1 and CDR2 sequences are MDHEN and SYDVKM. This CDR3 has 14 amino acids. The CDR3 reads CASAGGGRNQPQHF. CDR3 nucleotides: TGTGCCAGCGCAGGGGGCGGACGAAATCAGCCCCAGCATTTT.

This chain joins TRBV5-1 and TRBJ1-4; TRBD1 might be the D (5 bases). Trimming left V 4 bases short and J 0 bases short, with 16 bases between. Germline V CDR1 and CDR2: SGHRS, YFSETQ. This CDR3 has 17 residues. Written as DNA, the CDR3 is TGCGCCAGCAGCCCGGACCCCAGACAGTCAACTAATGAAAAACTGTTTTTT. It codes for CASSPDPRQSTNEKLFF. Together with reference TRBV5-1 and TRBJ1-4, the CDR3 gives the full variable domain: KAGVTQTPRYLIKTRGQQVTLSCSPISGHRSVSWYQQTPGQGLQFLFEYFSETQRNKGNFPGRFSGRQFSNSRSEMNVSTLELGDSALYLCASSPDPRQSTNEKLFFGSGTQLSVL.

This clone was observed a handful of times. V and J are TRBV29-1 and TRBJ2-7; a possible D gene is TRBD2 (5 bases). This CDR3 contains 11 residues. Germline CDR1 reads SQVTM; CDR2 reads ANQGSEA. V lost 6 bases to trimming and J lost 3 bases, with 9 bases between them. In DNA form, the CDR3 reads TGCAGCGTGGCCCGGGACTACGAGCAGTACTTC. Its protein is CSVARDYEQYF.

The chain is built from TRBV11-2 and TRBJ2-3; D unclear. Germline assignment: CDR1 SGHAT and CDR2 FQNNGV. The CDR3 covers 12 residues. The ends were cut back, 5 bases at V and 4 bases at J, with 7 bases in the middle. The CDR3 nucleotides read TGTGCCAGCAGCCTAAAGCCAGATACGCAGTATTTT. Amino acid sequence: CASSLKPDTQYF.

The rearrangement uses TRBV7-2 and TRBJ2-7, with D unresolved. V lost 6 bases and J lost 6, with 15 bases in between. This CDR3 is built from 13 residues. CDR1 SGHTA and CDR2 FQGNSA come from the germline V gene. The CDR3 protein is CASSSSQVGEQYF. Written as DNA, the CDR3 is TGTGCCAGCAGTTCGAGTCAAGTGGGCGAGCAGTACTTC.

The chain couples TRBV7-2 to TRBJ2-5; 12 bases align to TRBD2. CDR1 SGHTA and CDR2 FQGNSA come from the germline V gene. Losses at the gene ends were 5 bases for V and 5 bases for J; bases not matched to a gene: 6. The CDR3 has 15 amino acids. DNA of the CDR3: TGTGCCAGCAGCCCTCAGACTAGCGGGGGTGAGACCCAGTACTTC. Amino acids: CASSPQTSGGETQYF.

The chain employs TRBV10-3 and TRBJ1-4; D remains ambiguous. The CDR3 covers 13 residues. Germline assignment: CDR1 ENHRY and CDR2 SYGVKD. Between the trimmed V and J ends, which lost 7 bases and 8 bases, there was a span of 14 bases. The CDR3 spells CAIKGGMEEKLFF. The CDR3 DNA follows: TGTGCCATCAAGGGAGGGATGGAAGAAAAACTGTTTTTT.

The V call is TRBV5-8, the J call TRBJ2-7; D gene unclear. This CDR3 has 16 residues. V lost 4 bases and J 0 bases, leaving 17 bases between the germline ends. Germline V CDR1 and CDR2: SGHTS, YDEGEE. CDR3: CASSPVAYGSSYEQYF. CDR3 DNA sequence: TGTGCCAGCAGCCCGGTGGCGTATGGTAGCTCCTACGAGCAGTACTTC.

The gene calls are TRBV7-9 and TRBJ2-1; 8 positions match TRBD2. The CDR3 length is 12 residues. The V gene end was trimmed by 4 bases and the J gene end by 13 bases; junction bases not matched to a gene: 6. CDR1 is SEHNR and CDR2 is FQNEAQ in the germline V gene (reference sequence). The DNA for the CDR3 is TGTGCCAGCAGCTCAAAGAGCGGGAGACAGTTCTTC. Protein sequence: CASSSKSGRQFF.

This clone was recorded at least ten times. The V gene is TRBV2, the J gene TRBJ1-1; D may be TRBD1 (5 bases). V lost 6 bases, J lost 4 bases, and 15 bases lay in between. The CDR3 spans 14 residues. CDR1 is SNHLY and CDR2 is FYNNEI in the germline V gene. CDR3: CASRTMTEGTEAFF. In DNA form, the CDR3 reads TGTGCCAGCAGAACAATGACAGAGGGCACTGAAGCTTTCTTT.

This clone was observed a handful of times. This chain uses TRBV30 with TRBJ2-3, with 10 bases identical to TRBD2. This CDR3 comprises 16 residues. V trimming: 2 bases; J trimming: 4 bases; junction bases outside the gene matches: 9. Germline V gene lookup returns CDR1 GTSNPN and CDR2 SVGIG (reference sequence). The CDR3 spells CAWSSERGGHADTQYF. The CDR3 DNA is TGTGCCTGGAGTTCAGAGCGGGGGGGCCATGCAGATACGCAGTATTTT.

This clone was counted only a few times. The chain couples TRBV10-1 to TRBJ1-1; D is undetermined. The CDR3 is 13 amino acids. V lost 0 bases to trimming and J lost 7 bases, with 9 bases between them. CDR1 and CDR2 (germline): WNHNN, SYGVQD (reference sequence). The CDR3 DNA reads TGCGCCAGCAGTGAGTCCGGGGTTAGTGAAGCTTTCTTT. Translation gives CASSESGVSEAFF.

This clone occurred a few times. The chain is built from TRBV6-1 and TRBJ2-1; 11 bases are a match to TRBD2. Germline lookup yields CDR1 MNHNS and CDR2 SASEGT. V trimming: 4 bases; J trimming: 6 bases; junction bases outside the gene matches: 5. The CDR3 totals 15 residues. The CDR3 sequence: CASSGEGLAANEQFF. The CDR3 DNA reads as TGTGCCAGCAGTGGAGAGGGACTAGCGGCCAATGAGCAGTTCTTC.

This clone has a handful of counts. V usage is TRBV6-6 and J usage is TRBJ2-7; D not resolved. V shed 3 bases and J shed 1 base, with 13 bases lying between them. The CDR3 has 15 amino acids. Germline V lookup: CDR1 MNHNY, CDR2 SVGAGI (reference sequence). CDR3 nucleotide sequence: TGTGCCAGCAGTTATCAGCTGCTTACTTCCTACGAGCAGTACTTC. Translated: CASSYQLLTSYEQYF.

This clone was detected only a few times. This rearrangement joins TRBV6-5 to TRBJ2-7; possible D gene TRBD2, 6 bases. V lost 0 bases and J lost 8, with 17 bases in between. There are 15 residues in the CDR3. Germline assignment: CDR1 MNHEY and CDR2 SVGAGI. In DNA form, the CDR3 reads TGTGCCAGCAGTTACTCGGTTGCGGCCGCGGGGAAGCAGTACTTC. Translation: CASSYSVAAAGKQYF.

The V and J genes are TRBV19 and TRBJ2-3; no reliable D call. V was pared by 5 bases and J by 4 bases, with 16 bases between. There are 15 residues in the CDR3. CDR1 LNHDA and CDR2 SQIVND come from the germline V gene (reference sequence). In nucleotides, the CDR3 is TGTGCCAGTAGTGTAGGTAGCTATGTCCCAGATACGCAGTATTTT. It codes for CASSVGSYVPDTQYF.

This clone was observed a handful of times. The chain carries TRBV19 and TRBJ2-1, with 9 bases identical to TRBD1. Germline trimming cut 6 bases from V and 7 bases from J; bases unmatched to any gene: 4. CDR3 length: 13 residues. Germline CDR1 is LNHDA and CDR2 is SQIVND (reference sequence). CDR3 sequence reads: CASRGQGGNEQFF. The CDR3 bases are TGTGCCAGTAGGGGACAGGGAGGGAATGAGCAGTTCTTC.

The rearrangement joins TRBV20-1 to TRBJ2-1; no clear D. This CDR3 has 11 residues. Trimming stripped 4 bases from V and 8 bases from J, with 9 bases between. The germline V gene has CDR1 DFQATT and CDR2 SNEGSKA (reference sequence). The CDR3 DNA reads as TGCAGTGCTATGCGCCTCGATGAGCAGTTCTTC. It codes for CSAMRLDEQFF.

This chain links TRBV5-1 with TRBJ2-1, with 7 nucleotides matching TRBD2. In germline, CDR1 is SGHRS, CDR2 YFSETQ. This CDR3 comprises 14 residues. V shed 5 bases, J shed 5 bases, and the junction held 7 bases outside the gene matches. The CDR3 DNA follows: TGCGCCAGCAGTTCGGGACTATCCAACAATGAGCAGTTCTTC. Encoded protein: CASSSGLSNNEQFF.

Only a few counts were recorded for this clone. The chain employs TRBV5-6 and TRBJ2-5, with 13 bases fitting TRBD2. Germline-derived CDR1 and CDR2 are SGHDT and YYEEEE. This CDR3 has 17 residues. Trimming at V came to 4 bases and at J to 0 bases, leaving 6 bases not matched to a gene. The CDR3 DNA reads TGTGCCAGCAGCCGGCTCGGGACTAGCGGGGACCAAGAGACCCAGTACTTC. Translating it yields CASSRLGTSGDQETQYF.

V and J are TRBV18 and TRBJ1-1, with TRBD1 as a possible D gene (6 bases). The CDR3 has 16 residues. CDR1 is KGHSH, CDR2 LQKENI, per germline. V was clipped by 2 bases and J by 3 bases, with 16 bases between them. CDR3: CASSPSSERGYTEAFF. Here the CDR3 DNA reads TGTGCCAGCTCACCATCCTCTGAGAGGGGGTACACTGAAGCTTTCTTT. Full variable domain (rest looked up from reference TRBV18 and TRBJ1-1): NAGVMQNPRHLVRRRGQEARLRCSPMKGHSHVYWYRQLPEEGLKFMVYLQKENIIDESGMPKERFSAEFPKEGPSILRIQQVVRGDSAAYFCASSPSSERGYTEAFFGQGTRLTVV.